Included here is one T cell receptor (beta chain) sequence, with context. The data were produced by immunoSEQ multiplex PCR, yet TCRdb's version contains in-frame clones alone and is incomplete. The sample lists 150,000 to 200,000 clones; under 95% were seen once. The sample originates from a study of T cell responses to AZD1222 COVID-19 vaccine. Germline CDR1 is MDHEN and CDR2 is SYDVKM. The V and J ends lost 7 bases and 4 bases, in that order; junction bases with no gene match: 10. The CDR3 consists of 16 residues. The origin of this receptor is an adult in good health. The material sequenced was peripheral blood, taken on day 0 of AZD1222 vaccination. The chain recombines TRBV28 with TRBJ2-1; TRBD2 agrees at 10 bases. DNA of the CDR3: TGTGCCAGCACCTCTCTCCTAGCGGGAGAATACAATGAGCAGTTCTTC. Its protein product is CASTSLLAGEYNEQFF.